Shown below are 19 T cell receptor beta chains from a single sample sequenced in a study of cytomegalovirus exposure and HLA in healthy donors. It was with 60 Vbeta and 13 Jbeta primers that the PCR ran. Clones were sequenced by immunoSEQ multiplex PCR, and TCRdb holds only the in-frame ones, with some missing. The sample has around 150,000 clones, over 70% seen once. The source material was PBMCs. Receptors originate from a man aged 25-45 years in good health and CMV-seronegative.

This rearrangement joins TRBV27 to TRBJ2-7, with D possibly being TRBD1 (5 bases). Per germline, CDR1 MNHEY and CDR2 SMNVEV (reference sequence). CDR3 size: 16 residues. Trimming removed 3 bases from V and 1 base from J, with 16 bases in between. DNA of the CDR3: TGTGCCAGCAGTTTCCGCCAGGGAATGGGATCCTACGAGCAGTACTTC. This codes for CASSFRQGMGSYEQYF.

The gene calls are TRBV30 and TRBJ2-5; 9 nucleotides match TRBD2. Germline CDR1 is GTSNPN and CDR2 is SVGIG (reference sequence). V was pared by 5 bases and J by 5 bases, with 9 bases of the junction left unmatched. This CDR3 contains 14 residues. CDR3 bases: TGTGCCTGGTCGCTAGCGGGACTTGGGGAGACCCAGTACTTC. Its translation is CAWSLAGLGETQYF.

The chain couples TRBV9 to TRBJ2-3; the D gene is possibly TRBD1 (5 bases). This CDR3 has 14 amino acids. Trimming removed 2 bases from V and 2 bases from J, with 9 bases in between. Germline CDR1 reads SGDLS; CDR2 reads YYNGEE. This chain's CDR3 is CASSVLGDTDTQYF. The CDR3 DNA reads TGTGCCAGCAGCGTTTTAGGGGACACAGATACGCAGTATTTT.

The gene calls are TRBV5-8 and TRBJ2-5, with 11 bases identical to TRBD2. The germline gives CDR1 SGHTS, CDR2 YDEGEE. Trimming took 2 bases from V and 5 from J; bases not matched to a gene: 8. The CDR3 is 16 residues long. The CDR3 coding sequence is TGTGCCAGCAGCTTACTTAGCGGGAGGGCCTTTGAGACCCAGTACTTC. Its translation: CASSLLSGRAFETQYF.

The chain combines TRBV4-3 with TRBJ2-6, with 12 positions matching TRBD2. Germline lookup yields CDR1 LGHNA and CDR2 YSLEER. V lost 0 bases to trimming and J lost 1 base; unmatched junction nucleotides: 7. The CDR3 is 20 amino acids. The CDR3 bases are TGCGCCAGCAGCCAAGAGTCTAGCGGGGGGGTAGGGTCTGGGGCCAACGTCCTGACTTTC. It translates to CASSQESSGGVGSGANVLTF.

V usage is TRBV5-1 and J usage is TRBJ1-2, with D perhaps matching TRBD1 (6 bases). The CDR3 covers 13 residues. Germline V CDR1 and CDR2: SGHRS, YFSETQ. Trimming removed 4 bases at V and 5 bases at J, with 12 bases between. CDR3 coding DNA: TGCGCCAGCAGCATGGACAGCCCATATGGCTACACCTTC. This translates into CASSMDSPYGYTF.

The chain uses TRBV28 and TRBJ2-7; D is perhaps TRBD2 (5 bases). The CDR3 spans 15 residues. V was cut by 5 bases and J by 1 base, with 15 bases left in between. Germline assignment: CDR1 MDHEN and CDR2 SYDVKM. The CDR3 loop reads CASSTPSDYSYEQYF. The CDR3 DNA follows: TGTGCCAGCAGTACCCCCTCCGACTATTCCTACGAGCAGTACTTC.

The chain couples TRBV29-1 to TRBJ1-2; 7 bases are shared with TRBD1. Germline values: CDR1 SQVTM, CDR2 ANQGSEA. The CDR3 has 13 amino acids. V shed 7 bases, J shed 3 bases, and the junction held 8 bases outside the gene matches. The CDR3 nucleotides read TGCAGCGCAGAGACAGGGAATGACTATGGCTACACCTTC. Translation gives CSAETGNDYGYTF.

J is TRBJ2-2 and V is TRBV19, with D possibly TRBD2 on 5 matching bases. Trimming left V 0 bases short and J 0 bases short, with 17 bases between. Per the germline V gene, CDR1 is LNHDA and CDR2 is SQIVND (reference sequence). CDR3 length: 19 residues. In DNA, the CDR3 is TGTGCCAGTAGTATAGATTCCCCTGGGGTAGCGTCGAACACCGGGGAGCTGTTTTTT. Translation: CASSIDSPGVASNTGELFF.

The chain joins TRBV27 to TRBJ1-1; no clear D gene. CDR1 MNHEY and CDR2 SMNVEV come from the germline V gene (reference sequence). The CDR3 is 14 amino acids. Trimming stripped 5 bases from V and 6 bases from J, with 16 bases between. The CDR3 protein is CASSPQIAVAEAFF. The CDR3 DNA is TGTGCCAGCAGTCCGCAGATAGCGGTAGCTGAAGCTTTCTTT.

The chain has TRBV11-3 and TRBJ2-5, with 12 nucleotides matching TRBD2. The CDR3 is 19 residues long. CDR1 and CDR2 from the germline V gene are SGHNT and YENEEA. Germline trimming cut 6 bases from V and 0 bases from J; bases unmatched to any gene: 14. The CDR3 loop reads CASSPRTSGTQPNQETQYF. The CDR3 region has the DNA TGTGCCAGCAGTCCTCGGACTAGCGGGACCCAACCTAACCAAGAGACCCAGTACTTC.

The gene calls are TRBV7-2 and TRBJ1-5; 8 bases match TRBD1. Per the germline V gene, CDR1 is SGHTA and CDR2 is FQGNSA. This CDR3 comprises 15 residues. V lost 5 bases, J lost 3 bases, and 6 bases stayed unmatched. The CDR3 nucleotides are TGTGCCAGCAGCCCGCAGGGGGCGAACAATCAGCCCCAGCATTTT. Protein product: CASSPQGANNQPQHF.

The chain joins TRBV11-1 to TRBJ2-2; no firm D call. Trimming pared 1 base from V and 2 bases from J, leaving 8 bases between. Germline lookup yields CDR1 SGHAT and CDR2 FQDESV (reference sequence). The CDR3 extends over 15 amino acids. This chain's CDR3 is CASSLVRLNTGELFF. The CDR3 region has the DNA TGTGCCAGCAGCTTAGTCCGCCTAAACACCGGGGAGCTGTTTTTT.

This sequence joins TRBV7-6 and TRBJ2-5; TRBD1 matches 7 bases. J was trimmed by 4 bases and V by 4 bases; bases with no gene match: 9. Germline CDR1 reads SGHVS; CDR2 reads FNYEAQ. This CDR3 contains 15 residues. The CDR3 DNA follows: TGTGCCAGCAGCTCCGGACAGGCTGGAGGAGAGACCCAGTACTTC. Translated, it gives CASSSGQAGGETQYF.

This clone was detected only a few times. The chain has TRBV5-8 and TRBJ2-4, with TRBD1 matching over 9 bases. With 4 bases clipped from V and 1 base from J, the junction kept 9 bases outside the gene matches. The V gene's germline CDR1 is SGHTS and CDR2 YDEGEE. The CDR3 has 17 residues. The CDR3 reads CASSARTGGKAKNIQYF. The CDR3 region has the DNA TGTGCCAGCAGCGCACGTACAGGGGGCAAGGCCAAAAACATTCAGTACTTC.

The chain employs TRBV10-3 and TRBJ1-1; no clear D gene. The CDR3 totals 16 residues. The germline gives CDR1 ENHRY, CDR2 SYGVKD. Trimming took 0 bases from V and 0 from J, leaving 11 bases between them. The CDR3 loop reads CAISESTLAVNTEAFF. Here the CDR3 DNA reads TGTGCCATCAGTGAGTCGACTCTGGCAGTGAACACTGAAGCTTTCTTT.

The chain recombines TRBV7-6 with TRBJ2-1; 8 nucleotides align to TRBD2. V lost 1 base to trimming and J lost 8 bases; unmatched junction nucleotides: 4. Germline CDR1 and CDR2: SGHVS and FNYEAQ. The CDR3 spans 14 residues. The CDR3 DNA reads TGTGCCAGCAGCTTAGACAGCGGGAGTCATGAGCAGTTCTTC. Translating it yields CASSLDSGSHEQFF.

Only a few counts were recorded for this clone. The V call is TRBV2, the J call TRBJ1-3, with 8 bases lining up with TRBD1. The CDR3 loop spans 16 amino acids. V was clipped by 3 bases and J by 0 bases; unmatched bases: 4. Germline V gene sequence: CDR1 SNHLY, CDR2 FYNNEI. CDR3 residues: CASSEGDRISGNTIYF. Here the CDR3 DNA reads TGTGCCAGCAGTGAGGGGGACAGGATCTCTGGAAACACCATATATTTT.

CDR3: CASSGVAGGTGELFF. CDR3 coding DNA: TGTGCCAGCAGTGGGGTAGCGGGGGGCACCGGGGAGCTGTTTTTT. V gene TRBV2 combines with J gene TRBJ2-2; 10 bases are a match to TRBD2. The V and J ends lost 4 bases and 4 bases, in that order; junction bases with no gene match: 3. Germline V lookup: CDR1 SNHLY, CDR2 FYNNEI. The CDR3 has 15 residues.